This T cell receptor beta chain was sequenced for a study of blood T cell repertoires in COVID-19. Study overall: Donors in the United States, Italy and Spain gave samples during acute or convalescent COVID-19. PBMCs, B-cell-depleted T cells, or T cells provided the cDNA or gDNA that made up the material.

The ends were cut back, 8 bases at V and 4 bases at J, with 14 bases in the middle. The germline CDR1 and CDR2 sequences are ENHRY and SYGVKD. This CDR3 comprises 13 residues. Original methodology: Reference gene primers were amplified, and this amplification served to estimate nucleated cell counts. This table comes from immunoSEQ multiplex PCR, and its TCRdb copy is limited to in-frame clones, with some not included. That table is the source of V, J and clone size, and D and trimming were worked out from the DNA. The sample yields around 130,000 clones, roughly 80% seen once. The sample taken for sequencing was peripheral blood. The sequence derives from an elderly woman with acute or convalescent COVID-19. This chain joins TRBV10-3 and TRBJ1-1; possibly TRBD1 for D (5 bases). CDR3 sequence (DNA): TGTGCCATCGGGGCAGGGACTTCCACTGAAGCTTTCTTT. Amino acid sequence: CAIGAGTSTEAFF.